This TCR beta chain appears in the sequencing data of a study of blood T cell repertoires in COVID-19. Looking at the study overall: Sample material is recorded as cDNA or gDNA derived from T cells, B-cell-depleted T cells, or PBMCs.

Germline V gene data show CDR1 as MNHEY and CDR2 as SMNVEV (reference sequence). Trimming at V came to 3 bases and at J to 0 bases, leaving 5 bases not matched to a gene. This CDR3 has 18 residues. In the original workflow: Estimation of nucleated cell counts was performed using reference gene primer amplification. The method was immunoSEQ multiplex PCR; TCRdb's version includes in-frame clones alone and lacks a portion of them. V and J calls and clone size come straight from that table; D and trimming were deduced from the DNA. The sample has 250,000 to 300,000 clones, around four fifths seen once. The rearrangement uses TRBV27 and TRBJ2-2; 12 bases match TRBD2. Sample: peripheral blood. The receptor was isolated from a man older than 75 with acute or convalescent COVID-19. This CDR3 reads CASSLRLAGVANTGELFF. The CDR3 DNA reads as TGTGCCAGCAGTTTGCGACTAGCGGGAGTTGCGAACACCGGGGAGCTGTTTTTT.